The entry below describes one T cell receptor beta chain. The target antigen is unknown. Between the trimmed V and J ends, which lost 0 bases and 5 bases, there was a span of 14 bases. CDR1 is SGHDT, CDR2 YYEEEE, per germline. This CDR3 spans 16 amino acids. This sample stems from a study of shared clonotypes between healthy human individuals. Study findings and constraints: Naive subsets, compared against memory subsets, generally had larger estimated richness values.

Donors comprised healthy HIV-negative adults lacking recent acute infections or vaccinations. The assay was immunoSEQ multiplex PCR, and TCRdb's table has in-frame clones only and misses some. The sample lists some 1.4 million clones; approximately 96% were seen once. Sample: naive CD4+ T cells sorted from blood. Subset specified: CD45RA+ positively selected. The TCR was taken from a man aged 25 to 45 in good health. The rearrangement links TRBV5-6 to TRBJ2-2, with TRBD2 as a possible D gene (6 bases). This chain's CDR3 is CASSLAGGSGTGELFF. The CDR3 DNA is TGTGCCAGCAGCTTGGCCGGAGGGAGCGGAACCGGGGAGCTGTTTTTT.